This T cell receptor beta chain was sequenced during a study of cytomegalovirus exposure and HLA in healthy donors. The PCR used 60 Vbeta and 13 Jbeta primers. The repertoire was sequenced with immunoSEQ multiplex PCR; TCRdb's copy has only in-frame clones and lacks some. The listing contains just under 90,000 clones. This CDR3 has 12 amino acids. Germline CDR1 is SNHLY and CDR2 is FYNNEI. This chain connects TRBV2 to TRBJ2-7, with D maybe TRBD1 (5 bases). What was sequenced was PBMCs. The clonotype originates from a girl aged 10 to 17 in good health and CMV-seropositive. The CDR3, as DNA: TGTGCCAGTTCAGGGCTCTCCCACGAGCAGTACGTC. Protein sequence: CASSGLSHEQYV.